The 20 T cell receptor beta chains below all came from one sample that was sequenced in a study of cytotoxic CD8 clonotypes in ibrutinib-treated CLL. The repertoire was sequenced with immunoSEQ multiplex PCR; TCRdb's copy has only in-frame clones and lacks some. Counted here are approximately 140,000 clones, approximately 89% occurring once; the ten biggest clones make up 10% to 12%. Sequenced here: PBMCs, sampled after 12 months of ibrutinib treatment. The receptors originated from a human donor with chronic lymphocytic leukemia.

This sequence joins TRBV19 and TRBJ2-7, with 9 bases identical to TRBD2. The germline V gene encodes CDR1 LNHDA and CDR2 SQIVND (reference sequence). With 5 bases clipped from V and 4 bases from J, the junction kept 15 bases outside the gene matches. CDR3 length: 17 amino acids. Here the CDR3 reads CASSLRSSGDLGYEQYF. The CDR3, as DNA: TGTGCCAGTAGTCTCCGTTCTAGCGGGGATCTTGGGTACGAGCAGTACTTC.

This CDR3 is CASSVDDRSYSEQYF. DNA of the CDR3: TGTGCCAGCAGCGTAGATGACAGGTCCTATTCAGAGCAGTACTTC. V and J are TRBV9 and TRBJ2-7, with a possible D match to TRBD1 (6 bases). Germline-derived CDR1 and CDR2 are SGDLS and YYNGEE. This CDR3 contains 15 residues. V gave up 0 bases and J gave up 7 bases, with 17 bases separating them.

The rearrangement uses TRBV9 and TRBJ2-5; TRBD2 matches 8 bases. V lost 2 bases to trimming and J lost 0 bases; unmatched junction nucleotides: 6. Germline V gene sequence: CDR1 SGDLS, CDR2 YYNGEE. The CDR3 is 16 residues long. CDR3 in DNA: TGTGCCAGCAGCGTTAGTAGCGGGATGAACCAAGAGACCCAGTACTTC. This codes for CASSVSSGMNQETQYF.

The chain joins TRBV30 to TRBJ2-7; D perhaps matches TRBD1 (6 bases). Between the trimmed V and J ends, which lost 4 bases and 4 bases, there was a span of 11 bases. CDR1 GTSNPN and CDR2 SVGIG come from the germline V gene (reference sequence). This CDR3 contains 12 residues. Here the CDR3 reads CAWTLQGYEQYF. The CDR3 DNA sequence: TGTGCCTGGACCCTCCAGGGGTACGAGCAGTACTTC.

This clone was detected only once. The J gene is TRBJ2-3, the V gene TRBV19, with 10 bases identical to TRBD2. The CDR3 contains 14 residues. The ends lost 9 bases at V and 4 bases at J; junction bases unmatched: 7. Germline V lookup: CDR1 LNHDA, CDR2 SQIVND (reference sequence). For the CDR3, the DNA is TGTGCCAGCAAGAGACTAGCGGGTTCAGATACGCAGTATTTT. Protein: CASKRLAGSDTQYF.

The CDR3 is CASSRSQGNWMNTEAFF. The DNA for the CDR3 is TGTGCCAGCAGCCGGTCACAGGGGAATTGGATGAACACTGAAGCTTTCTTT. The V gene is TRBV2, the J gene TRBJ1-1; 7 nucleotides align to TRBD1. V gave up 6 bases and J gave up 0 bases; unmatched junction bases: 13. CDR1 SNHLY and CDR2 FYNNEI come from the germline V gene. This CDR3 contains 17 residues.

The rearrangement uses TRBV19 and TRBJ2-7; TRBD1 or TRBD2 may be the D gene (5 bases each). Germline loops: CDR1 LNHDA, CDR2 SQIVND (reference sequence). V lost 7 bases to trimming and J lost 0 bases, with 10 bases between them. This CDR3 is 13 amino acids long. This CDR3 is CASKAGTSYEQYF. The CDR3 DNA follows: TGTGCCAGTAAGGCAGGGACCTCCTACGAGCAGTACTTC.

CDR3 region: CASSSTWGQGANEQYF. CDR3 in DNA: TGTGCCAGCAGCTCCACCTGGGGACAGGGGGCCAACGAGCAGTACTTC. The genes are TRBV6-6 and TRBJ2-7; 12 bases agree with TRBD1. Germline V CDR1 and CDR2: MNHNY, SVGAGI (reference sequence). The CDR3 spans 16 residues. Trimming removed 6 bases from V and 5 bases from J; junction bases left unmatched: 11.

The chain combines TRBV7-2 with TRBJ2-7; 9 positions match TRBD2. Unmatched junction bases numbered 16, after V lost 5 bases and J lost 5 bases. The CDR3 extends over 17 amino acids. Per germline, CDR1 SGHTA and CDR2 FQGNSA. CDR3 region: CASSTPGGRARGNEQYF. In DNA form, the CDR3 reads TGTGCCAGCAGCACCCCTGGCGGGAGGGCCCGGGGAAACGAGCAGTACTTC.

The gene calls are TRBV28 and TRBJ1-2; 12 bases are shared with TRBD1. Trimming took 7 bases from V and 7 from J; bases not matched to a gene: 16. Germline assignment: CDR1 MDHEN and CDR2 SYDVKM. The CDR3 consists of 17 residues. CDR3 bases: TGTGCCAGCATCGGTCAGGGACAGGGGGCGTTGGACTCTGGCTACACCTTC. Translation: CASIGQGQGALDSGYTF.

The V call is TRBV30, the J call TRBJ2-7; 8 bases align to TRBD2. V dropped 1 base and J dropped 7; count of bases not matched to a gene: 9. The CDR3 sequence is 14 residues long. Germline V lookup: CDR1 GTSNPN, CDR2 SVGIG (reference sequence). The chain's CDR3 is CAWSGGGLQGEQYF. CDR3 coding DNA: TGTGCCTGGAGTGGCGGGGGGCTTCAGGGTGAGCAGTACTTC. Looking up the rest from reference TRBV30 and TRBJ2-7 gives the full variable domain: SQTIHQWPATLVQPVGSPLSLECTVEGTSNPNLYWYRQAAGRGLQLLFYSVGIGQISSEVPQNLSASRPQDRQFILSSKKLLLSDSGFYLCAWSGGGLQGEQYFGPGTRLTVT.

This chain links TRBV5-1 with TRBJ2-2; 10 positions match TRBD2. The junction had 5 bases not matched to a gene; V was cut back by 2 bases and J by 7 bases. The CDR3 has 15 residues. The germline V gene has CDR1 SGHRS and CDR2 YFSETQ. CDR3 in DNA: TGCGCCAGCAGCTTCCAGCGGGAGGGCCTCGGGGAGCTGTTTTTT. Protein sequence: CASSFQREGLGELFF.

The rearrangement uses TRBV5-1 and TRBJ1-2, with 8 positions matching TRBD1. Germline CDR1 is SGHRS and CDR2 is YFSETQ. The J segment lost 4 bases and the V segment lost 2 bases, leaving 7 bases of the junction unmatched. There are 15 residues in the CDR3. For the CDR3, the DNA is TGCGCCAGCAGCTTCGGACAGGGCAGTTCCTATGGCTACACCTTC. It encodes CASSFGQGSSYGYTF.

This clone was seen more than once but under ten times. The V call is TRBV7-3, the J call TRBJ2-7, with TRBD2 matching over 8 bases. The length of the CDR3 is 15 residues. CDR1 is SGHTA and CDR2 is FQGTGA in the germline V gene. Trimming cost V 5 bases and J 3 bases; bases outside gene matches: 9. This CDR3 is CASSPWASGLYEQYF. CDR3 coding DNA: TGTGCCAGCAGCCCCTGGGCTAGCGGGCTCTACGAGCAGTACTTC.

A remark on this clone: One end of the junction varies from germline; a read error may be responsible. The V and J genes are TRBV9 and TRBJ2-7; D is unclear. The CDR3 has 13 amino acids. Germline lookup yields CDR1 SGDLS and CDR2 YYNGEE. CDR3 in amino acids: CASSVAEIRRELF. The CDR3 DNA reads TGTGCCAGCAGCGTAGCTGAGATCCGGCGTGAGTTGTTC.

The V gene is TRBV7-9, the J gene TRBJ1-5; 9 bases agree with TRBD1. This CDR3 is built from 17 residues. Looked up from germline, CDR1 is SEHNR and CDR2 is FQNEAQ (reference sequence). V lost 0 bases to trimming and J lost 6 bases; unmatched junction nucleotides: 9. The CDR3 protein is CASSLAGGTGIGQPQHF. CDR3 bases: TGTGCCAGCAGCTTAGCGGGGGGGACAGGGATCGGTCAGCCCCAGCATTTT.

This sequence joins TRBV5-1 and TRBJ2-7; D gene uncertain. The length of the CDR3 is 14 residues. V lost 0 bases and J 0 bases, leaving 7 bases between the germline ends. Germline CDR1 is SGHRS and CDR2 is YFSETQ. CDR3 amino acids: CASSLDRFSYEQYF. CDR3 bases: TGCGCCAGCAGCTTGGACCGTTTCTCCTACGAGCAGTACTTC.

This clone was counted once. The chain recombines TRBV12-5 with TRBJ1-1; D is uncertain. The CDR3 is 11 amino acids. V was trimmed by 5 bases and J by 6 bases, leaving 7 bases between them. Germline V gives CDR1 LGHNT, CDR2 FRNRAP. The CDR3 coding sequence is TGTGCTAGTGGTGAGAGCGCTGAAGCTTTCTTT. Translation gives CASGESAEAFF. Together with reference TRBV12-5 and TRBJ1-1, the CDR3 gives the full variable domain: DARVTQTPRHKVTEMGQEVTMRCQPILGHNTVFWYRQTMMQGLELLAYFRNRAPLDDSGMPKDRFSAEMPDATLATLKIQPSEPRDSAVYFCASGESAEAFFGQGTRLTVV.

The CDR3 DNA sequence: TGTGCCATCACCATGGGACTGCGGGCAGATGAGACCCAGTACTTC. It encodes CAITMGLRADETQYF. The rearrangement links TRBV10-3 to TRBJ2-5, with D perhaps TRBD2 (6 bases). V was pared by 7 bases and J by 5 bases, with 20 bases between. Germline CDR1 and CDR2: ENHRY and SYGVKD. CDR3 length equals 15 residues.

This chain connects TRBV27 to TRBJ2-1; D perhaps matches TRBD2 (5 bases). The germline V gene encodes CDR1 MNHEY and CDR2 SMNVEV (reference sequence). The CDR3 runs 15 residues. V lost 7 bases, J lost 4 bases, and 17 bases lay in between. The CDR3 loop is CASTLTNGAYNEQFF. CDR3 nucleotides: TGTGCCAGCACCCTGACTAACGGAGCTTACAATGAGCAGTTCTTC.